The TCR beta chain described here comes from a study of blood T cell repertoires in COVID-19. Germline V gene data show CDR1 as SGHNT and CDR2 as YENEEA. Losses at the gene ends were 2 bases for V and 2 bases for J; bases not matched to a gene: 9. This CDR3 has 16 amino acids. Sequencing was performed with immunoSEQ multiplex PCR; in TCRdb, only in-frame clones are kept and a portion is missing. Seen here are around 470,000 clones, 85% to 90% observed once, and the top ten hold around 0.9%. Source material: peripheral blood. The receptor was derived from a man younger than 35 with COVID-19, enrolled during active disease. This chain links TRBV11-3 with TRBJ2-7; the match to TRBD2 covers 7 bases. The CDR3 DNA follows: TGTGCCAGCAGCTTAAACCACCTAGCGGCCGCCTACGAGCAGTACTTC. Translating it yields CASSLNHLAAAYEQYF.